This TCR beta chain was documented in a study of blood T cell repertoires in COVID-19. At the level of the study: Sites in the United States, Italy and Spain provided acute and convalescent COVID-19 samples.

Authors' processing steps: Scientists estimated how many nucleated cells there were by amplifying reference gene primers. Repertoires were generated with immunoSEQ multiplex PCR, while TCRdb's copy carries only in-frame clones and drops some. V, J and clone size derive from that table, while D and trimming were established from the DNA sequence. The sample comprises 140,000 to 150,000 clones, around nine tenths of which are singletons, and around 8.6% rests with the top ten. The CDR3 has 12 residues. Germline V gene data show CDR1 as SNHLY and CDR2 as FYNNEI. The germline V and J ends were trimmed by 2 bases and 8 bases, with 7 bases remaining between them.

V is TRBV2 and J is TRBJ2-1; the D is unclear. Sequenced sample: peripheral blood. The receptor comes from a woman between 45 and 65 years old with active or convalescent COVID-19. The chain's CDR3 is CASSEQFYEQFF. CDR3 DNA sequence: TGTGCCAGCAGTGAACAGTTCTATGAGCAGTTCTTC.